This T cell receptor beta chain was profiled in a study of blood T cell repertoires in COVID-19 (dated by TCRdb to about 2020). Study-wide context: Samples from collaborators originated in the United States, Italy and Spain and spanned both the acute and convalescent phases of COVID-19. Where available, HLA class I and class II types were obtained from metadata supplied by the sample provider rather than from assay-based typing. Samples came from the ongoing ImmuneRACE study (first 160 participants) plus 1,254 subjects from 6 global collaborators. Nearly every sample came with metadata listing a de-identified subject ID, COVID-19 status, age in years and sex. Subjects who had been exposed to COVID-19, were actively infected with it, or had recovered from it provided the deeply sampled blood TCRbeta repertoires that made up the dataset. The repertoires were released in a freely available public database meant as a resource for research on the immune response to SARS-CoV-2. The prospective study material was composed of cDNA or gDNA derived from T cells, B-cell-depleted T cells, or PBMCs.

What the work shows at the level of the full study, not this receptor alone: The quantity of clinical and demographic metadata differed by source and by participant and was supplied without curation.

TCRbeta CDR3 regions were amplified from genomic DNA using the immunoSEQ Assay, a bias-controlled multiplex PCR. Concerning the study's data processing: Nucleated cell counts per sample were estimated from amplification of reference gene primers within the assay. Sequence reads were collapsed and filtered to measure the absolute abundance of every unique TCRbeta CDR3 rearrangement. For each sample, productive Simpson clonality was calculated by taking the square root of Simpson's diversity index across productive rearrangements. TCRdb took this table from immuneACCESS and kept in-frame rearrangements with V and J called. Such tables lack part of the clones; where checked against another copy, unresolved V genes explain under half of the gap, and the rest is unexplained. D and trimming come from the DNA, and the V and J calls and clone size come from that table. In this sample the table shows around 200,000 clones, about 80% of which occur a single time. The top ten constitute 4% to 5.5% of the sample.

Collaborating institutions collected whole blood in K2EDTA tubes following their own protocols. Collaborator samples were shipped for TCRbeta analysis as frozen whole blood, isolated PBMCs, or DNA extracted from either sample type. The germline V gene specifies SGHTA as CDR1 and FQGNSA as CDR2. After removal of 6 bases from V and 3 bases from J, the junction retains 8 bases not matched to a gene. The CDR3 holds 15 amino acids from the cysteine to the phenylalanine. Only CDR3 DNA remains: 45 bases, in frame from the first base. Concerning this clone: Which antigen it targets is not known. No quality values exist for individual bases; no much larger clone is one base distant.

Sequencing was carried out using peripheral blood. Recombination connected TRBV7-2 to TRBJ1-2; 9 bases in the middle match TRBD1. This receptor was taken from a man aged 50 or older with active or convalescent COVID-19. The DNA reads as follows: TGTGCCAGCAGAGCCACAGGGGGCCAAGACTATGGCTACACCTTC. Its protein product is CASRATGGQDYGYTF.